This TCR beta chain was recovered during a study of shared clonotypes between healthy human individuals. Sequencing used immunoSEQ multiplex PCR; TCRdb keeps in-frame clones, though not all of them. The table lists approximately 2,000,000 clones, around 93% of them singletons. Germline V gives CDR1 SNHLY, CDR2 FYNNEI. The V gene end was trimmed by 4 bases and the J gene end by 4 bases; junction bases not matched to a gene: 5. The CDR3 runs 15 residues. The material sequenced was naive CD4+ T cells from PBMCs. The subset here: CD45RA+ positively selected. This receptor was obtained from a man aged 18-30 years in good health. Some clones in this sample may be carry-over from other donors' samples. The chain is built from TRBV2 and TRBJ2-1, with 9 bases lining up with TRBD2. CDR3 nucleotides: TGTGCCAGCAGTGTAGCGGGAGAGGGATACAATGAGCAGTTCTTC. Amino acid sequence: CASSVAGEGYNEQFF.